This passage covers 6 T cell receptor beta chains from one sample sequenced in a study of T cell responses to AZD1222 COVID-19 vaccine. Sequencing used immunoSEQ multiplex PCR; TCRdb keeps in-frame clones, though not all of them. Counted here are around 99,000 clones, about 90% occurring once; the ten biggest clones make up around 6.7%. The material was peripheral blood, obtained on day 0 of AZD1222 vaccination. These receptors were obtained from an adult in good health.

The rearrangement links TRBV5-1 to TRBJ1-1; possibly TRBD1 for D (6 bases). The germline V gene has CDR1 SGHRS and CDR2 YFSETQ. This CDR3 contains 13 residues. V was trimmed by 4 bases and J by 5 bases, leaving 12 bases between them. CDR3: CASSVQGFTEAFF. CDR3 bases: TGCGCCAGCAGCGTACAGGGTTTTACTGAAGCTTTCTTT.

CDR3 DNA sequence: TGTGCCAGCAGTCTAAAGGGAGGGTTCACTGAAGCTTTCTTT. Translation: CASSLKGGFTEAFF. The rearrangement links TRBV11-3 to TRBJ1-1; D call uncertain. V lost 6 bases, J lost 4 bases, and 15 bases lay in between. Germline V gene data show CDR1 as SGHNT and CDR2 as YENEEA. The CDR3 is 14 amino acids.

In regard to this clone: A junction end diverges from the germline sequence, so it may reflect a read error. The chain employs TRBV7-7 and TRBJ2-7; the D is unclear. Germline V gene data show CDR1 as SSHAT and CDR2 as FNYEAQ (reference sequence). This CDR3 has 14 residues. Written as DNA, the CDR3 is TGTGCTAGCAACCGATCGGGCGGAAACTACGAGCAGTACTTC. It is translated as CASNRSGGNYEQYF.

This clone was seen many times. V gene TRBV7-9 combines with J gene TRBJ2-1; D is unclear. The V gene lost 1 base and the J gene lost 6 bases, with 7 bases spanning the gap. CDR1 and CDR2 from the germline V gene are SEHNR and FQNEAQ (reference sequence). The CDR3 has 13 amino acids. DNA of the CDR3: TGTGCCAGCAGCTTAGACCCTAGCAATGAGCAGTTCTTC. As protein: CASSLDPSNEQFF. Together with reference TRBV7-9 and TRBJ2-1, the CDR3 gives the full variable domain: DTGVSQNPRHKITKRGQNVTFRCDPISEHNRLYWYRQTLGQGPEFLTYFQNEAQLEKSRLLSDRFSAERPKGSFSTLEIQRTEQGDSAMYLCASSLDPSNEQFFGPGTRLTVL.

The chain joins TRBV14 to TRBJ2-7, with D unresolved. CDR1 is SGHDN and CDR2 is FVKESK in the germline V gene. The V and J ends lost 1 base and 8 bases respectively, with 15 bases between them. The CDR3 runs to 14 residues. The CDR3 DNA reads TGTGCCAGCAGCCAAGTCCAGACTTACTCCCAGCAGTACTTC. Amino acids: CASSQVQTYSQQYF.

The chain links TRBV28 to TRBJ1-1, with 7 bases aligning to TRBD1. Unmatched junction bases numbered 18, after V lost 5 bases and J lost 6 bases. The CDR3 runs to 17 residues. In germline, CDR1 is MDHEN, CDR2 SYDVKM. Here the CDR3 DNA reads TGTGCCAGCAGTCTTACTCCCTCTTTCACAGGGGACGCTGAAGCTTTCTTT. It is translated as CASSLTPSFTGDAEAFF.